The next 3 T cell receptor beta chains were all read from a single sample in a study of T-cell reconstitution after alpha-beta-depleted transplantation in children. Construction of the TCRbeta library involved unique molecular identifiers. Each CDR3 protein is one row after TCRdb ran MiXCR on the PCR reads. The sample contains hundreds of thousands of distinct CDR3 sequences, 15% to 20% of which appear only once. The sample was PBMCs, mostly from graft donor cells, taken 360 days after TCRalphabeta/CD19-depleted stem cell transplant. All receptors come from a male patient aged 2-10 years who had a stem cell transplant for acute lymphoblastic leukemia, so the T cells may come from the graft donor.

This clonotype showed up just a few times. The genes are TRBV12-3 or TRBV12-4 and TRBJ2-2; 7 bases agree with TRBD1. With V trimmed by 6 bases and J by 4 bases, 5 bases remained unmatched. This CDR3 has 14 residues. CDR3 nucleotides: TGTGCCAGCAGCATTGACAGGGTCACCGGGGAGCTGTTTTTT. This sequence encodes CASSIDRVTGELFF.

This clonotype has a count of ten or more. The chain has TRBV28 and TRBJ2-3; 10 bases fit TRBD2. CDR1 and CDR2 from the germline V gene are MDHEN and SYDVKM. Trimming cost V 10 bases and J 0 bases; bases outside gene matches: 4. This CDR3 is built from 14 residues. CDR3 protein: CATKLAGSTDTQYF. CDR3 coding DNA: TGTGCCACCAAACTAGCGGGAAGCACAGATACGCAGTATTTT.

This clonotype occurred a few times. The V and J genes are TRBV10-3 and TRBJ2-7; 9 bases agree with TRBD1. Germline values: CDR1 ENHRY, CDR2 SYGVKD. The CDR3 runs to 15 residues. The J segment lost 10 bases and the V segment lost 2 bases, leaving 12 bases of the junction unmatched. The CDR3 region is CAISETVWTGAAQYF. The CDR3 DNA reads as TGTGCCATCAGTGAGACCGTATGGACAGGGGCAGCCCAGTACTTC.